These 28 T cell receptor beta chains were all obtained from the same sample, sequenced in a study of T cell responses to AZD1222 COVID-19 vaccine. This table comes from immunoSEQ multiplex PCR, and its TCRdb copy is limited to in-frame clones, with some not included. The sample consists of 160,000 or so clones, approximately 90% of them appearing once. The sequenced sample was peripheral blood, obtained on day 0 of AZD1222 vaccination. Receptor source: an adult in good health.

This clone came up once. The genes are TRBV2 and TRBJ2-7; D gene unclear. CDR3 length: 11 residues. Trimming took 4 bases from V and 5 from J, leaving 6 bases between them. CDR1 SNHLY and CDR2 FYNNEI come from the germline V gene. CDR3 coding DNA: TGTGCCAGCAGTGGAGAACACGAGCAGTACTTC. Translated, it gives CASSGEHEQYF.

The gene calls are TRBV4-3 and TRBJ1-1, with D possibly matching TRBD1 (5 bases). Trimming shortened V by 3 bases and J by 1 base, and 12 bases separated the two germline ends. Germline loops: CDR1 LGHNA, CDR2 YSLEER. This CDR3 comprises 15 residues. CDR3 protein: CASSHAGTGNTEAFF. The CDR3 nucleotides are TGCGCCAGCAGCCATGCCGGAACAGGGAACACTGAAGCTTTCTTT.

The chain links TRBV10-3 to TRBJ2-5, with 8 bases that match TRBD1. The CDR3 consists of 15 residues. Germline CDR1 ENHRY, CDR2 SYGVKD. V dropped 4 bases and J dropped 5; count of bases not matched to a gene: 9. The CDR3, as DNA: TGTGCCATCAGTGTCCGACAGGGGCTGGGGGAGACCCAGTACTTC. Translating gives CAISVRQGLGETQYF.

The gene calls are TRBV5-6 and TRBJ2-7, with D possibly matching TRBD2 (6 bases). The CDR3 extends over 15 amino acids. V was clipped by 0 bases and J by 2 bases, with 12 bases between them. From germline, CDR1 is SGHDT and CDR2 YYEEEE. The CDR3 DNA reads TGTGCCAGCAGCTTGGTCTCGGGAGCCGCCTACGAGCAGTACTTC. Its translation is CASSLVSGAAYEQYF.

The chain links TRBV5-4 to TRBJ2-1; 8 bases match TRBD2. The CDR3 totals 13 residues. Germline trimming cut 4 bases from V and 10 bases from J; bases unmatched to any gene: 7. Germline CDR1 and CDR2: SGHNT and YYREEE (reference sequence). The CDR3 coding sequence is TGTGCCAGCAGCGGAAAACTAGCGGACGAGCAGTTCTTC. Amino acids: CASSGKLADEQFF.

The rearrangement uses TRBV27 and TRBJ1-2; TRBD1 aligns across 8 bases. The trim removed 0 bases at V and 4 bases at J, leaving 4 bases unmatched. The germline CDR1 and CDR2 sequences are MNHEY and SMNVEV (reference sequence). The CDR3 runs 15 residues. The CDR3 DNA follows: TGTGCCAGCAGTTTATCCGCAGGGGGCTTCTATGGCTACACCTTC. Its protein product is CASSLSAGGFYGYTF.

This chain uses TRBV6-5 with TRBJ2-2, with D perhaps matching TRBD1 (5 bases). The germline V gene has CDR1 MNHEY and CDR2 SVGAGI. V dropped 7 bases and J dropped 2 bases, with 14 bases sitting between them. The CDR3 is made up of 15 amino acids. CDR3 nucleotides: TGTGCCAGCACCCGATCGTGGGGCAACACCGGGGAGCTGTTTTTT. This codes for CASTRSWGNTGELFF.

The chain couples TRBV5-1 to TRBJ2-1; D unresolved. V was clipped by 4 bases and J by 8 bases, with 16 bases between them. The CDR3 is made up of 14 amino acids. CDR1 is SGHRS, CDR2 YFSETQ, per germline. The CDR3 coding sequence is TGCGCCAGCAGCCAATTTGTGTTCCAGGATGAGCAGTTCTTC. This sequence encodes CASSQFVFQDEQFF.

The chain is built from TRBV28 and TRBJ1-6; D is ambiguous. This CDR3 comprises 13 residues. V shed 7 bases and J shed 11 bases, with 15 bases lying between them. Germline lookup yields CDR1 MDHEN and CDR2 SYDVKM. Here the CDR3 reads CASTDGFGPPLHF. CDR3 nucleotide sequence: TGTGCCAGCACCGACGGCTTTGGTCCACCCCTCCACTTT.

This clone came up a few times. The CDR3 nucleotides are TGTGCCAGCAGGCCGACAGGAAAGAACACCGGGGAGCTGTTTTTT. Amino acid sequence: CASRPTGKNTGELFF. The chain employs TRBV6-5 and TRBJ2-2, with D tentatively TRBD1 (6 bases). Trimming shortened V by 6 bases and J by 1 base, and 12 bases separated the two germline ends. CDR1 and CDR2 (germline): MNHEY, SVGAGI. The CDR3 totals 15 residues.

The chain employs TRBV19 and TRBJ1-6; TRBD1 matches 8 bases. V lost 6 bases and J lost 7; bases outside the gene matches: 2. Germline V gene sequence: CDR1 LNHDA, CDR2 SQIVND (reference sequence). CDR3 length: 13 residues. CDR3: CASSRQGNSPLHF. The CDR3 DNA follows: TGTGCCAGTAGCAGACAGGGGAATTCACCCCTCCACTTT.

This clone was seen just once. The chain carries TRBV4-1 and TRBJ2-3, with 7 bases lining up with TRBD2. J was trimmed by 4 bases and V by 4 bases; bases with no gene match: 11. Germline lookup yields CDR1 MGHRA and CDR2 YSYEKL. The CDR3 covers 16 residues. The CDR3 loop is CASSLSPGGSPDTQYF. The CDR3 coding sequence is TGCGCCAGCAGCCTTAGTCCCGGCGGGAGCCCAGATACGCAGTATTTT.

In its sample, this clone was seen once. The J gene is TRBJ1-2, the V gene TRBV2; TRBD1 might be the D (5 bases). With 5 bases removed from V and 0 bases from J, the gap between germline ends came to 10 bases. CDR1 SNHLY and CDR2 FYNNEI come from the germline V gene. The CDR3 totals 14 residues. Here the CDR3 reads CASSPSTANYGYTF. The CDR3 region has the DNA TGTGCCAGCAGTCCATCGACAGCTAACTATGGCTACACCTTC.

The CDR3 region is CASSPGLAGLVEYF. The CDR3 bases are TGCGCCAGCAGCCCTGGACTAGCGGGGCTGGTGGAGTACTTC. V usage is TRBV5-1 and J usage is TRBJ2-7; 12 bases align to TRBD2. V dropped 4 bases and J dropped 11; count of bases not matched to a gene: 10. This CDR3 has 14 residues. Per germline, CDR1 SGHRS and CDR2 YFSETQ.

The genes are TRBV7-2 and TRBJ1-1; 7 bases are a match to TRBD1. Germline-derived CDR1 and CDR2 are SGHTA and FQGNSA. The CDR3 covers 13 residues. V was pared by 1 base and J by 7 bases, with 3 bases of the junction left unmatched. The CDR3 DNA sequence: TGTGCCAGCAGCTTAGATGCAGGGGGTGAAGCTTTCTTT. This encodes CASSLDAGGEAFF. The full variable domain, its missing parts supplied by reference TRBV7-2 and TRBJ1-1, is GAGVSQSPSNKVTEKGKDVELRCDPISGHTALYWYRQSLGQGLEFLIYFQGNSAPDKSGLPSDRFSAERTGGSVSTLTIQRTQQEDSAVYLCASSLDAGGEAFFGQGTRLTVV.

V gene TRBV28 combines with J gene TRBJ2-2, with D possibly being TRBD1 or TRBD2 (6 bases each). CDR3 size: 14 residues. Looked up from germline, CDR1 is MDHEN and CDR2 is SYDVKM. Between the trimmed V and J ends, which lost 7 bases and 5 bases, there was a span of 14 bases. This CDR3 is CASTMGGGTGELFF. The DNA of the CDR3 is TGTGCCAGCACGATGGGGGGCGGAACCGGGGAGCTGTTTTTT.

The chain combines TRBV14 with TRBJ1-1; 7 bases agree with TRBD1. The trim removed 4 bases at V and 7 bases at J, leaving 9 bases unmatched. Germline V gene lookup returns CDR1 SGHDN and CDR2 FVKESK. This CDR3 comprises 14 residues. For the CDR3, the DNA is TGTGCCAGCAGCCTATCCGGGACAGACATTGAAGCTTTCTTT. It encodes CASSLSGTDIEAFF.

CDR3 amino acids: CSASRGDEQYF. CDR3 bases: TGCAGTGCTAGCCGGGGAGACGAGCAGTACTTC. J is TRBJ2-7 and V is TRBV20-1, with a weak D call TRBD2 (5 bases). The CDR3 contains 11 residues. CDR1 is DFQATT and CDR2 is SNEGSKA in the germline V gene (reference sequence). The V gene lost 3 bases and the J gene lost 5 bases, with 8 bases spanning the gap.

The rearrangement uses TRBV24-1 and TRBJ2-1; 7 bases match TRBD2. Trimming cost V 9 bases and J 4 bases; bases outside gene matches: 8. Germline-derived CDR1 and CDR2 are KGHDR and SFDVKD. The CDR3 runs to 14 residues. This CDR3 reads CATGREPPYNEQFF. CDR3 bases: TGTGCCACCGGGCGGGAGCCCCCTTACAATGAGCAGTTCTTC.

The V and J genes are TRBV19 and TRBJ2-1, with 9 bases matching TRBD2. The length of the CDR3 is 17 residues. Germline CDR1 reads LNHDA; CDR2 reads SQIVND (reference sequence). With 1 base clipped from V and 3 bases from J, the junction kept 7 bases outside the gene matches. The CDR3 reads CASSIAASGEIYNEQFF. The DNA for the CDR3 is TGTGCCAGTAGTATAGCGGCTAGCGGGGAAATCTACAATGAGCAGTTCTTC.

The chain is built from TRBV5-6 and TRBJ2-7; 9 bases agree with TRBD1. The CDR3 runs to 14 residues. J lost 5 bases, V lost 5 bases, and 8 bases had no gene match. Looked up from germline, CDR1 is SGHDT and CDR2 is YYEEEE. DNA of the CDR3: TGTGCCAGCAGATTTGGGACAGGGTTCCACGAGCAGTACTTC. Translating gives CASRFGTGFHEQYF.

The chain recombines TRBV6-5 with TRBJ2-1; D is unresolved. V was clipped by 6 bases and J by 0 bases, with 6 bases between them. Germline-derived CDR1 and CDR2 are MNHEY and SVGAGI. The CDR3 runs 13 residues. CDR3 DNA sequence: TGTGCCAGCAGCACGAGCTCCTACAATGAGCAGTTCTTC. Protein sequence: CASSTSSYNEQFF.

CDR3 in amino acids: CARGTSSSGNTIYF. The DNA of the CDR3 is TGTGCCAGGGGGACATCGAGCTCTGGAAACACCATATATTTT. V usage is TRBV2 and J usage is TRBJ1-3, with D perhaps matching TRBD1 (6 bases). The CDR3 totals 14 residues. V lost 9 bases, J lost 0 bases, and 12 bases lay in between. Germline values: CDR1 SNHLY, CDR2 FYNNEI.

The V gene is TRBV5-6, the J gene TRBJ2-7, with 7 bases that match TRBD2. Looked up from germline, CDR1 is SGHDT and CDR2 is YYEEEE. The junction had 8 bases not matched to a gene; V was cut back by 5 bases and J by 6 bases. The CDR3 consists of 13 residues. The chain's CDR3 is CASSRVGEGEQYF. CDR3 coding DNA: TGTGCCAGCAGTCGGGTGGGGGAGGGCGAGCAGTACTTC.

This chain links TRBV4-1 with TRBJ1-4; TRBD1 agrees at 9 bases. The J segment lost 6 bases and the V segment lost 5 bases, leaving 7 bases of the junction unmatched. Germline V gene lookup returns CDR1 MGHRA and CDR2 YSYEKL. There are 15 residues in the CDR3. This CDR3 reads CASSATGTGHEKLFF. DNA of the CDR3: TGCGCCAGCAGCGCAACCGGGACAGGGCATGAAAAACTGTTTTTT.

This chain joins TRBV29-1 and TRBJ2-3, with D possibly TRBD2 on 6 matching bases. The germline V gene has CDR1 SQVTM and CDR2 ANQGSEA. Trimming pared 6 bases from V and 2 bases from J, leaving 9 bases between. The CDR3 runs 12 residues. The chain's CDR3 is CSVTRHTDTQYF. The CDR3 coding sequence is TGCAGCGTGACTAGACACACAGATACGCAGTATTTT.

Only one count was recorded for this clone. The rearrangement joins TRBV28 to TRBJ2-1, with TRBD1 as a possible D gene (6 bases). The CDR3 has 15 amino acids. V gave up 4 bases and J gave up 4 bases, with 14 bases separating them. Germline V gene lookup returns CDR1 MDHEN and CDR2 SYDVKM. The CDR3 sequence is CASSSGTKAYNEQFF. In DNA form, the CDR3 reads TGTGCCAGCAGTTCCGGGACAAAAGCGTACAATGAGCAGTTCTTC.

The chain couples TRBV28 to TRBJ1-2; the D gene is possibly TRBD1 (5 bases). The CDR3 spans 12 residues. CDR1 is MDHEN and CDR2 is SYDVKM in the germline V gene. Trimming pared 3 bases from V and 7 bases from J, leaving 9 bases between. The CDR3 DNA sequence: TGTGCCAGCAGTTTGCTTGGGGGTGGCTACACCTTC. Protein sequence: CASSLLGGGYTF.